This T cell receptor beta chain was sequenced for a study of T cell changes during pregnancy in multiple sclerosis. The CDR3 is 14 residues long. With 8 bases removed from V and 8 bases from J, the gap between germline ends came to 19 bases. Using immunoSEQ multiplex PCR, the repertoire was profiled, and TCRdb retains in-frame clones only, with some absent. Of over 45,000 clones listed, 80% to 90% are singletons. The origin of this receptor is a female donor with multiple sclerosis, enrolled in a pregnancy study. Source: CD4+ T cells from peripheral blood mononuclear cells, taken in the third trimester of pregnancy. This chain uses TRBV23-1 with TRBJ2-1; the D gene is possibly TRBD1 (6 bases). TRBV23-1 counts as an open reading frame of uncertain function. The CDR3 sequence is CASRRTGCSDEQFF. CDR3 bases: TGCGCCAGCCGAAGAACAGGGTGTTCGGATGAGCAGTTCTTC.